The rows below give T cell receptor beta chains drawn from one sample of a study of control samples from healthy donors and cancer patients. Clones were read by immunoSEQ multiplex PCR, and TCRdb kept only the in-frame ones, dropping some. The sample has 150,000 to 200,000 clones; about 93% are singletons. Material for sequencing was blood. Receptors originate from a woman aged 25 to 39 in good health. Both conserved end residues are part of each CDR3. D genes are given only for firm matches. The size of a clone is reported for some rows only, either as once, few or many, or as a class for expanded clones.

CDR3nt: TGTGCCAGCAGCTCCGGGACAGAAAAACTGTTTTTT
CDR3aa: CASSSGTEKLFF
d_gene: -
j_gene: TRBJ1-4
abundance: -
v_gene: TRBV28

CDR3nt: TGCAGCGTGGAGACAGAGCAAGAGACCCAGTACTTC
CDR3aa: CSVETEQETQYF
d_gene: -
j_gene: TRBJ2-5
abundance: -
v_gene: TRBV29-1

CDR3nt: TGTGCCAGCAGTTCCTCCCGGGACAGAGAAAAACTGTTTTTT
CDR3aa: CASSSSRDREKLFF
d_gene: TRBD1
j_gene: TRBJ1-4
abundance: -
v_gene: TRBV27

CDR3nt: TGTGCCAGCAGCTTGGGTGGAAACACCATATATTTT
CDR3aa: CASSLGGNTIYF
d_gene: -
j_gene: TRBJ1-3
abundance: -
v_gene: TRBV5-4

CDR3nt: TGCGCCAGCAGCACGGGCTCTGGAAACACCATATATTTT
CDR3aa: CASSTGSGNTIYF
d_gene: -
j_gene: TRBJ1-3
abundance: -
v_gene: TRBV5-1

CDR3nt: TGTGCCAGCACAGCGACAAAGAACACTGAAGCTTTCTTT
CDR3aa: CASTATKNTEAFF
d_gene: -
j_gene: TRBJ1-1
abundance: -
v_gene: TRBV6-5

CDR3nt: TGCGCCAGCAGCCAAGGTCCCCCCCACCCCCTAGCGGGAGGCCCAACCTACGAGCAGTACTTC
CDR3aa: CASSQGPPHPLAGGPTYEQYF
d_gene: TRBD2
j_gene: TRBJ2-7
abundance: many
v_gene: TRBV4-1

CDR3nt: TGTGCCAGCAGCCAGCCCAGGAGTGGCAATCAGCCCCAGCATTTT
CDR3aa: CASSQPRSGNQPQHF
d_gene: -
j_gene: TRBJ1-5
abundance: -
v_gene: TRBV6-5

CDR3nt: TGTGCCAGCAGCTTGGGAGTAGCAGCGCAGTTCTTC
CDR3aa: CASSLGVAAQFF
d_gene: -
j_gene: TRBJ2-1
abundance: once
v_gene: TRBV5-6

CDR3nt: TGCGCCACCCGGGCCAGCCTAAATGAAAAACTGTTTTTT
CDR3aa: CATRASLNEKLFF
d_gene: -
j_gene: TRBJ1-4
abundance: -
v_gene: TRBV28

CDR3nt: TGCAGCGTCGAAGGAGAATATGGACAGCCTTATGGCTACACCTTC
CDR3aa: CSVEGEYGQPYGYTF
d_gene: -
j_gene: TRBJ1-2
abundance: -
v_gene: TRBV29-1

CDR3nt: TGTGCCAGCTCGCTAGTTGTCACAGATACGCAGTATTTT
CDR3aa: CASSLVVTDTQYF
d_gene: -
j_gene: TRBJ2-3
abundance: once
v_gene: TRBV18

CDR3nt: TGTGCCACCAGTGATGCGATGGAAGAGACCCAGTACTTC
CDR3aa: CATSDAMEETQYF
d_gene: -
j_gene: TRBJ2-5
abundance: -
v_gene: TRBV24-1

CDR3nt: TGTGCCAGCAGTTACCCGAGACTAGCGGGAGACGAGCAGTACTTC
CDR3aa: CASSYPRLAGDEQYF
d_gene: TRBD2
j_gene: TRBJ2-7
abundance: -
v_gene: TRBV6-6

CDR3nt: TGTGCCAGCAGACTAGGGGCAGGGTCGGTTACAGATACGCAGTATTTT
CDR3aa: CASRLGAGSVTDTQYF
d_gene: -
j_gene: TRBJ2-3
abundance: -
v_gene: TRBV3-1/TRBV3-2

CDR3nt: TGTGCCAGCAGCCAACCGATACAGGGCAACGAGCAGTACTTC
CDR3aa: CASSQPIQGNEQYF
d_gene: -
j_gene: TRBJ2-7
abundance: -
v_gene: TRBV4-2

CDR3nt: TGTGCCAGCAGCCTAACGCGGATTGACACTGAAGCTTTCTTT
CDR3aa: CASSLTRIDTEAFF
d_gene: -
j_gene: TRBJ1-1
abundance: -
v_gene: TRBV13

CDR3nt: TGTGCCAGCAGCTTAGAGCCCTGGGTATCCTCCTACAATGAGCAGTTCTTC
CDR3aa: CASSLEPWVSSYNEQFF
d_gene: -
j_gene: TRBJ2-1
abundance: -
v_gene: TRBV11-2

CDR3nt: TGTGCCAGCAGCCAAGATTGGGCTAGCGGGAGGGCGGGTGAGCAGTTCTTC
CDR3aa: CASSQDWASGRAGEQFF
d_gene: TRBD2
j_gene: TRBJ2-1
abundance: -
v_gene: TRBV4-2

CDR3nt: TGTGCCAGCAGCCGCCGGCAGGGTAATGAAAAACTGTTTTTT
CDR3aa: CASSRRQGNEKLFF
d_gene: -
j_gene: TRBJ1-4
abundance: -
v_gene: TRBV5-4

CDR3nt: TGTGCCAGCAGTCCCCCGTGGCGGGAGGGATACAATGAGCAGTTCTTC
CDR3aa: CASSPPWREGYNEQFF
d_gene: TRBD2
j_gene: TRBJ2-1
abundance: -
v_gene: TRBV27

CDR3nt: TGTGCCACCAGCAGGCGACTAAGCAATCAGCCCCAGCATTTT
CDR3aa: CATSRRLSNQPQHF
d_gene: -
j_gene: TRBJ1-5
abundance: -
v_gene: TRBV15

CDR3nt: TGTGCCAGTAGTCCTAAAGGGGGGCGGACCGGGGAGCTGTTTTTT
CDR3aa: CASSPKGGRTGELFF
d_gene: -
j_gene: TRBJ2-2
abundance: -
v_gene: TRBV19

CDR3nt: TGTGCCAGCAGTTACTCGCAAGGGGGCACTGAAGCTTTCTTT
CDR3aa: CASSYSQGGTEAFF
d_gene: -
j_gene: TRBJ1-1
abundance: -
v_gene: TRBV6-5

CDR3nt: TGTGCCAGCAGTATCAGCGGCGCTAACTATGGCTACACCTTC
CDR3aa: CASSISGANYGYTF
d_gene: -
j_gene: TRBJ1-2
abundance: few
v_gene: TRBV27

CDR3nt: TGTGCCAGCAGCCCGGTGGAGGGATTACGCGGCTACACCTTC
CDR3aa: CASSPVEGLRGYTF
d_gene: -
j_gene: TRBJ1-2
abundance: -
v_gene: TRBV11-2

CDR3nt: TGTGCCAGCAATATGGGACAGGGAGCCTATGGCTACACCTTC
CDR3aa: CASNMGQGAYGYTF
d_gene: TRBD1
j_gene: TRBJ1-2
abundance: -
v_gene: TRBV6-5

CDR3nt: TGCGCCAGCAGAGGGCAGGGTCGTAAGTACTTC
CDR3aa: CASRGQGRKYF
d_gene: -
j_gene: TRBJ2-4
abundance: -
v_gene: TRBV5-1

CDR3nt: TGTGCCAGTAGTCCGGGACAGCCTCTTAGGGCCCTCCACTTT
CDR3aa: CASSPGQPLRALHF
d_gene: TRBD1
j_gene: TRBJ1-6
abundance: -
v_gene: TRBV19

CDR3nt: TGTGCCAGCAGCTTTGGACTCTATAATGAGCAGTTCTTC
CDR3aa: CASSFGLYNEQFF
d_gene: -
j_gene: TRBJ2-1
abundance: -
v_gene: TRBV7-2

CDR3nt: TGTGCCAGCCCCGGGACTAGCGGGAGGGTTCCCTACGAGCAGTACTTC
CDR3aa: CASPGTSGRVPYEQYF
d_gene: -
j_gene: TRBJ2-7
abundance: -
v_gene: TRBV21-1

CDR3nt: TGTGCCAGTAGTATTTCTGGGTTCGAGACCCAGTACTTC
CDR3aa: CASSISGFETQYF
d_gene: -
j_gene: TRBJ2-5
abundance: -
v_gene: TRBV19

CDR3nt: TGCAGTGCTAGTAGGTTAGCGGCATTAACAGATACGCAGTATTTT
CDR3aa: CSASRLAALTDTQYF
d_gene: -
j_gene: TRBJ2-3
abundance: -
v_gene: TRBV20-1

CDR3nt: TGTGCCAGCAGCTTAGAGTCCCGTCCGAACACCGGGGAGCTGTTTTTT
CDR3aa: CASSLESRPNTGELFF
d_gene: -
j_gene: TRBJ2-2
abundance: -
v_gene: TRBV7-2

CDR3nt: TGTGCCAGCAGCCCTCCGGGCGGCGGGGAGCTGTTTTTT
CDR3aa: CASSPPGGGELFF
d_gene: -
j_gene: TRBJ2-2
abundance: -
v_gene: TRBV7-3

CDR3nt: TGTGCCAGCAGCTTGGGGGGACAGGGCACAGATACGCAGTATTTT
CDR3aa: CASSLGGQGTDTQYF
d_gene: TRBD1
j_gene: TRBJ2-3
abundance: once
v_gene: TRBV5-6